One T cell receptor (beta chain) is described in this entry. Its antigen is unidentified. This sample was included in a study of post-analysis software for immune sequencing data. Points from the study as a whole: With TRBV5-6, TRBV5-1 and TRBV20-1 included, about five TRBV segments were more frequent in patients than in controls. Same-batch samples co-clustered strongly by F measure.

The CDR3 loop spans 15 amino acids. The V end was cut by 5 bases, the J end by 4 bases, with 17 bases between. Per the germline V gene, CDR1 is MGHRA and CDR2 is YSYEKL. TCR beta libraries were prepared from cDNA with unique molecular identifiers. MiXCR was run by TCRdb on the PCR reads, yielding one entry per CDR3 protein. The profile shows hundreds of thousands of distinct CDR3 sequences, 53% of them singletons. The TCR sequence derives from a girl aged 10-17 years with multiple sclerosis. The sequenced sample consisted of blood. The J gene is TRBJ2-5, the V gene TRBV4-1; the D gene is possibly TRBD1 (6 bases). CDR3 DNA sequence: TGCGCCAGCAGCAACATACAGGGCTCTGGAGAGACCCAGTACTTC. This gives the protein CASSNIQGSGETQYF.